This TCR beta chain stems from a study of blood T cell repertoires in COVID-19. Study-wide background: The cDNA or gDNA used as material had been derived from T cells, B-cell-depleted T cells, or PBMCs.

Authors' processing steps: Reference gene primer amplification gave nucleated cell count estimates. Assay: immunoSEQ multiplex PCR; the TCRdb copy retains only in-frame clones and omits some. D and trimming were read from the DNA, whereas the V and J calls and clone size are those reported in that table. The top ten hold around 6.4% of the sample, which has fewer than 250,000 clones, over 80% seen once. Germline V lookup: CDR1 WSHSY, CDR2 SAAADI. This CDR3 region has 12 residues. Trimming took 2 bases from V and 6 from J, leaving 5 bases between them. The chain uses TRBV10-2 and TRBJ2-1; no reliable D call. The TCR originated in a woman aged 55-69 years with active or convalescent COVID-19. The sample was peripheral blood. As DNA, the CDR3 is TGCGCCAGCAGTGAGACAGTCAATGAGCAGTTCTTC. Translating gives CASSETVNEQFF.